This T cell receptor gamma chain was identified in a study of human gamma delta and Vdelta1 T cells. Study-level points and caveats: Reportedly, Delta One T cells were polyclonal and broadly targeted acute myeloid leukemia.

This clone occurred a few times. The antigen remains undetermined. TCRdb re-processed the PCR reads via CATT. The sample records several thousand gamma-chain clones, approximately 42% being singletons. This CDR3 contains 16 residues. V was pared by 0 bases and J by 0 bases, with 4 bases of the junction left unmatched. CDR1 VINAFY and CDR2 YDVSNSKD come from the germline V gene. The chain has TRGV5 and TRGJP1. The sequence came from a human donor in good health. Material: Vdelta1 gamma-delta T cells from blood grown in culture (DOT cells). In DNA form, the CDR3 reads TGTGCCACCTGGGACAGGCGAGATACCACTGGTTGGTTCAAGATATTT. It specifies CATWDRRDTTGWFKIF.